This TCR beta chain was sequenced for a study of T cells after yellow fever vaccination. About the research overall: Libraries from low-cell-number fractions were prepared with the SMART-Seq v4 Ultra Low Input RNA kit.

Study-level findings and limits: Peaking on day 5 versus 15, the secondary response was faster but weaker. Re-detected after boosting: most primary clones, approximately 97% of CD4 and over 80% of CD8.

They built TCR cDNA with 5'RACE template switching, a step that put in a universal primer site and UMIs. TCRdb ran MiXCR on the 5' RACE reads and lists one entry per CDR3 protein. The sample holds some 300,000 distinct CDR3 sequences, around 9.3% seen once. V shed 3 bases and J shed 0 bases, with 14 bases lying between them. This CDR3 is 17 amino acids long. This clonotype has ten or more counts. The target antigen is unknown. The chain uses TRBV12-3 or TRBV12-4 and TRBJ2-2; D gene ambiguous. This TCR derives from a man aged 18 to 35 who received the YFV17D yellow fever vaccine. This material consisted of CD4+ T cells sorted from PBMCs, taken 5 days after the yellow fever booster vaccination. CDR3 nucleotide sequence: TGTGCCAGCAGTTTTGTCAGATCCCACGCGAACACCGGGGAGCTGTTTTTT. Translated, it gives CASSFVRSHANTGELFF.